Detailed here is one TCR beta chain. Its target is not known. V dropped 6 bases and J dropped 4 bases, with 19 bases sitting between them. This CDR3 comprises 16 residues. Germline assignment: CDR1 WSHSY and CDR2 SAAADI. This specimen belongs to a study of early T cells in non-severe SARS-CoV-2 infection. Study-wide context: Whole-blood bulk RNA, unsorted, was sequenced, and chains were unpaired. The study, taken as a whole, reports: Matching with VDJdb favored anti-spike CD8 responses (missing private and CD4 specificities).

MiXCR, run by TCRdb on the 5' RACE reads, gives a single entry per CDR3 protein. In the table there are 55,000 or so distinct CDR3 sequences, roughly 12% of which are singletons. Input material: whole blood. The TCR originated in an adult who was a healthcare worker with PCR-confirmed SARS-CoV-2 infection or an uninfected control (not recorded which). This chain joins TRBV10-2 and TRBJ1-5; D is possibly TRBD1 (6 bases). This chain's CDR3 is CASSLSQGMDNQPQHF. CDR3 DNA sequence: TGCGCCAGCAGCCTATCCCAGGGGATGGATAATCAGCCCCAGCATTTT.